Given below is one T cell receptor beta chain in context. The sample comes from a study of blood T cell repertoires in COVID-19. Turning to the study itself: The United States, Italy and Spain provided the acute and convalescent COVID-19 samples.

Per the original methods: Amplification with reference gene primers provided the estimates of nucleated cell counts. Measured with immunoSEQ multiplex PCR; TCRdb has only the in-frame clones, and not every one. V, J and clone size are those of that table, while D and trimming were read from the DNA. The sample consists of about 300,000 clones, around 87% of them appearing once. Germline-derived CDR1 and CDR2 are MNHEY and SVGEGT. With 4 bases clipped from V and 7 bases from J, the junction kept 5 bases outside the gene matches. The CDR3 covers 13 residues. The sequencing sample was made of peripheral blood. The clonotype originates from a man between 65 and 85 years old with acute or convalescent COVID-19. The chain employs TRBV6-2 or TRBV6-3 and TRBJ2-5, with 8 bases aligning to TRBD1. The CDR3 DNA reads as TGTGCCAGCAGTTCGACAGGGGATGCGACCCAGTACTTC. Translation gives CASSSTGDATQYF.